Here is one T cell receptor beta chain with its context. Its antigen is unknown. Time point denoted: sample taken at primary tumor resection. This specimen comes from a study of spatial heterogeneity in lung cancer. Each CDR3 protein gets one entry after TCRdb re-called the 5' RACE reads with MiXCR. The sample lists 12,000 to 15,000 distinct CDR3 sequences, around 6.6% occurring once. Study observations and caveats: Intratumoral expanded alpha and beta TCR counts were found to track tumor mutation counts.

CDR3 length: 13 amino acids. Per germline, CDR1 DFQATT and CDR2 SNEGSKA (reference sequence). The V and J ends lost 0 bases and 9 bases respectively, with 12 bases between them. The sequences come from lung tumor tissue, collected at surgery. The chain joins TRBV20-1 to TRBJ1-5, with D unclear. The receptor was isolated from a male donor with early-stage non-small cell lung cancer. CDR3 in DNA: TGCAGTGCTAGAGAAACTTCTCAAGGGCCCCAGCATTTT. The encoded protein is CSARETSQGPQHF.